These 3 T cell receptor beta chains were all obtained from the same sample, sequenced in a study of spatial heterogeneity in lung cancer. Specified time point: blood at routine non-recurrence follow-up after resection. Tumor, nontumor lung or frozen PBMC supplied whole RNA that was sequenced unsorted. TCRdb ran MiXCR on the 5' RACE reads and lists one entry per CDR3 protein. Found here are around 120,000 distinct CDR3 sequences, about 12% of them singletons; the top ten hold around 16%. The specimen comprised PBMCs, sampled at follow-up. The receptors were gathered from a male donor with early-stage non-small cell lung cancer.

The rearrangement joins TRBV4-1 to TRBJ2-2, with TRBD1 identical over 7 bases. This CDR3 is 15 amino acids long. Germline CDR1 MGHRA, CDR2 YSYEKL. With V trimmed by 1 base and J by 5 bases, 4 bases remained unmatched. The CDR3 sequence: CASSQADRETGELFF. CDR3 nucleotide sequence: TGCGCCAGCAGCCAAGCCGACAGGGAGACCGGGGAGCTGTTTTTT.

This rearrangement joins TRBV18 to TRBJ2-5; 7 bases fit TRBD1. CDR3 length equals 15 residues. Trimming took 0 bases from V and 5 from J; bases not matched to a gene: 6. Germline V lookup: CDR1 KGHSH, CDR2 LQKENI. The CDR3 nucleotides are TGTGCCAGCTCACCACCGACAGGGTGGATCGAGACCCAGTACTTC. Residues: CASSPPTGWIETQYF.

This clonotype was counted at least ten times. CDR3 sequence: CASSHDSTSYNSPLHF. The DNA of the CDR3 is TGCGCCAGCAGCCACGATTCGACAAGCTATAATTCACCCCTCCACTTT. The chain employs TRBV4-3 and TRBJ1-6; unclear D gene. V lost 3 bases and J 3 bases, leaving 12 bases between the germline ends. The germline V gene encodes CDR1 LGHNA and CDR2 YSLEER. The CDR3 loop spans 16 amino acids.